This is a list of T cell receptor beta chains from one sample in a study of OX40 agonist ivuxolimab in advanced cancers. Profiling relied on immunoSEQ multiplex PCR, and the TCRdb table lists in-frame clones only, not all of them. The sample holds fewer than 15,000 clones, around 80% seen once. The starting material was CD4+ or CD8+ T cells sorted from blood, obtained in a trial of the OX40 agonist ivuxolimab. The receptors were sampled from an adult with an advanced solid tumor such as melanoma, head and neck, liver or kidney cancer. Each CDR3 is given with its conserved first and last residue. Each record gives: J gene, CDR3 length, V gene, CDR3 protein.

J: TRBJ2-7
length: 13
V: TRBV4-1
CDR3: CASSPDVPYEQYF

J: TRBJ1-3
length: 15
V: TRBV5-6
CDR3: CASSFWGSSGNTIYF

J: TRBJ1-1
length: 15
V: TRBV4-2
CDR3: CASSQVRQVNTEAFF

J: TRBJ2-2
length: 17
V: TRBV4-1
CDR3: CASSQGGAGADTGELFF

J: TRBJ1-5
length: 16
V: TRBV7-2
CDR3: CASSHVGQVLNQPQHF

J: TRBJ2-1
length: 14
V: TRBV7-6
CDR3: CASSLDGSYNEQFF

J: TRBJ2-5
length: 16
V: TRBV4-1
CDR3: CASSQPEGRDQETQYF

J: TRBJ2-1
length: 13
V: TRBV7-7
CDR3: CASSQSIRGEQFF

J: TRBJ2-1
length: 17
V: TRBV7-9
CDR3: CASSPATSGGLYNEQFF

J: TRBJ2-5
length: 14
V: TRBV4-1
CDR3: CASSQVARGETQYF

J: TRBJ2-2
length: 18
V: TRBV27
CDR3: CASSLSSRLYANTGELFF

J: TRBJ1-1
length: 15
V: TRBV27
CDR3: CASSLSGTLNTEAFF

J: TRBJ1-4
length: 16
V: TRBV9
CDR3: CASSVAPTGGTEKLFF

J: TRBJ2-7
length: 13
V: TRBV4-1
CDR3: CASSQDTGWEQYF

J: TRBJ1-5
length: 15
V: TRBV2
CDR3: CASTPGDPSNQPQHF

J: TRBJ1-5
length: 16
V: TRBV23-1
CDR3: CASPSRAFDSNQPQHF

J: TRBJ2-1
length: 14
V: TRBV19
CDR3: CASSWGRGNNEQFF

J: TRBJ2-2
length: 14
V: TRBV5-6
CDR3: CASSPDGNTGELFF

J: TRBJ2-7
length: 15
V: TRBV10-2
CDR3: CASTEEGTFAYEQYF

J: TRBJ2-3
length: 15
V: TRBV4-1
CDR3: CASSQDGGSTDTQYF

J: TRBJ2-7
length: 11
V: TRBV6-6
CDR3: CASSQSDEQYF

J: TRBJ1-1
length: 17
V: TRBV5-1
CDR3: CASTLGRAEQFWAEAFF

J: TRBJ2-6
length: 15
V: TRBV7-3
CDR3: CASSPQGSGANVLTF

J: TRBJ2-1
length: 18
V: TRBV5-1
CDR3: CASSGGAGRGGEYNEQFF

J: TRBJ2-7
length: 11
V: TRBV20-1
CDR3: CSARDQYEQYF

J: TRBJ2-1
length: 15
V: TRBV2
CDR3: CASTPGQGKYNEQFF

J: TRBJ2-3
length: 14
V: TRBV7-3
CDR3: CASGQGQAGDTQYF

J: TRBJ2-1
length: 17
V: TRBV5-6
CDR3: CASSRTGTGFFLDEQFF

J: TRBJ2-5
length: 15
V: TRBV5-4
CDR3: CASTTEGVGQETQYF

J: TRBJ1-2
length: 17
V: TRBV5-1
CDR3: CASSLAQTGGANYGYTF

J: TRBJ2-7
length: 14
V: TRBV9
CDR3: CASSVGGVPYEQYF

J: TRBJ2-3
length: 11
V: TRBV2
CDR3: CASGGTDTQYF

J: TRBJ2-2
length: 15
V: TRBV13
CDR3: CASSTDRVDTGELFF

J: TRBJ1-1
length: 16
V: TRBV19
CDR3: CASSIGSEGRYTEAFF

J: TRBJ1-5
length: 14
V: TRBV19
CDR3: CASSLQYSNQPQHF

J: TRBJ1-4
length: 14
V: TRBV7-8
CDR3: CASTWGARDEKLFF